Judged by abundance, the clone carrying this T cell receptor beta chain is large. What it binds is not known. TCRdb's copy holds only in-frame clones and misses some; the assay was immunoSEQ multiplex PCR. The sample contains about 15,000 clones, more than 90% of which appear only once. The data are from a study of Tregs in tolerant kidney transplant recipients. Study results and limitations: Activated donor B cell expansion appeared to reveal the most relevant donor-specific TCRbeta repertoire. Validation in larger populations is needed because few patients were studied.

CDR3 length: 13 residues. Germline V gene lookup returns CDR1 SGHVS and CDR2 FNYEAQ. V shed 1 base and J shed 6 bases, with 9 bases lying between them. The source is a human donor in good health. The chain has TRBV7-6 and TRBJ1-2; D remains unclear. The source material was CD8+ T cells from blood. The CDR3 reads CASSLGPSDGYTF. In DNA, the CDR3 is TGTGCCAGCAGCTTAGGGCCGAGTGATGGCTACACCTTC.